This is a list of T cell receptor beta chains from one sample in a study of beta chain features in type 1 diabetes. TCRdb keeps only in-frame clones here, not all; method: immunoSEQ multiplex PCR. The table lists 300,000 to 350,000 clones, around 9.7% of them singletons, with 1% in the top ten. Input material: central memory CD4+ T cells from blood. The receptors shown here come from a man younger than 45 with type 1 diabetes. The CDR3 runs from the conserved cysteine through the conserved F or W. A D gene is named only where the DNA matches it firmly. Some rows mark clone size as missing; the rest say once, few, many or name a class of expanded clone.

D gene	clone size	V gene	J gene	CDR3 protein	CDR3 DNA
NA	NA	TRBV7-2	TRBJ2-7	CASSLGRIYEQYF	TGTGCCAGCAGCTTAGGACGGATTTACGAGCAGTACTTC
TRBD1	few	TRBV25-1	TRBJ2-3	CASTRQGTDTQYF	TGTGCCAGCACTCGACAGGGAACAGATACGCAGTATTTT
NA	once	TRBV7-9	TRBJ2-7	CASSSALTYEQYF	TGTGCCAGCAGCTCCGCCTTGACCTACGAGCAGTACTTC
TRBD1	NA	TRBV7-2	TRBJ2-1	CASSPGTGYNEQFF	TGTGCCAGCAGCCCAGGGACAGGCTACAATGAGCAGTTCTTC
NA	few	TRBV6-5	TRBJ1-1	CASSREGDTEAFF	TGTGCCAGCAGCCGCGAGGGGGACACTGAAGCTTTCTTT
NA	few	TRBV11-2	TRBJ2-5	CASSLGRGETQYF	TGTGCCAGCAGCTTAGGGCGGGGAGAGACCCAGTACTTC
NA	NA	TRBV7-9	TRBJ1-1	CASSLARPGRQNTEAFF	TGTGCCAGCAGCTTAGCTAGACCGGGACGCCAGAACACTGAAGCTTTCTTT
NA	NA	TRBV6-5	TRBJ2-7	CASTWGNEQYF	TGTGCCAGCACCTGGGGTAACGAGCAGTACTTC
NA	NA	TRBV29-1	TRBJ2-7	CSVQDRGEQYF	TGCAGCGTTCAGGACCGTGGCGAGCAGTACTTC
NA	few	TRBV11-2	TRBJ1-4	CASSDSAGGFNEKLFF	TGTGCCAGCAGCGACTCCGCCGGGGGTTTTAATGAAAAACTGTTTTTT
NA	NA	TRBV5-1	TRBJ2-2	CASRSGTTTGELFF	TGCGCCAGCAGGTCCGGGACAACCACCGGGGAGCTGTTTTTT
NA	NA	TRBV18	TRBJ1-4	CASSPSTGRLEKLFF	TGTGCCAGCTCACCTTCAACGGGGCGGCTGGAAAAACTGTTTTTT
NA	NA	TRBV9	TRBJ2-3	CASSVSVAHADTQYF	TGTGCCAGCAGCGTCTCCGTAGCCCACGCAGATACGCAGTATTTT
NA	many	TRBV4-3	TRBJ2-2	CASSQDRLNTGELFF	TGCGCCAGCAGCCAAGATCGACTAAACACCGGGGAGCTGTTTTTT
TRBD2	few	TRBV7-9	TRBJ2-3	CASSGLAGLTSTDTQYF	TGTGCCAGCAGCGGTCTAGCGGGACTAACTAGCACAGATACGCAGTATTTT
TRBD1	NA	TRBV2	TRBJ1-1	CASSEVDRVGTEAFF	TGTGCCAGCAGTGAAGTCGACAGGGTCGGCACTGAAGCTTTCTTT
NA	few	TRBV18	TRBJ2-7	CASSPQGPGGGFEQYF	TGTGCCAGCTCACCACAAGGCCCGGGGGGCGGTTTCGAGCAGTACTTC
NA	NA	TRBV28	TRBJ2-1	CASSPITRSNAPFF	TGTGCCAGCAGCCCAATCACCCGGAGCAACGCACCGTTCTTC
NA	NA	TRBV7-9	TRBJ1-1	CASSTNTWTALEAFF	TGTGCCAGCAGCACGAACACCTGGACAGCACTTGAAGCTTTCTTT
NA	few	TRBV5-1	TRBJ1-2	CASRDPGPYGYTF	TGCGCCAGCAGGGACCCCGGACCCTATGGCTACACCTTC
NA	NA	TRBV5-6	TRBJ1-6	CASSVSDNSPLHF	TGTGCCAGCAGCGTCTCTGATAATTCACCCCTCCACTTT
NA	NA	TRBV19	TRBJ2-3	CASSTLTDTQYF	TGTGCCAGTAGTACCCTCACAGATACGCAGTATTTT
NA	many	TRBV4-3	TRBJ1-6	CASSQRSSYNSPLHF	TGCGCCAGCAGCCAAAGGAGCTCCTATAATTCACCCCTCCACTTT
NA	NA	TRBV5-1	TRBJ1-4	CASSLGGKLFF	TGCGCCAGCAGCTTAGGTGGAAAACTGTTTTTT
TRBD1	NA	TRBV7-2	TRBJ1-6	CASSLGMDRSSYNSPLHF	TGTGCCAGCAGCTTAGGGATGGACAGGAGCTCCTATAATTCACCCCTCCACTTT
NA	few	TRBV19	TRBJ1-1	CASSIWGRAKNTEAFF	TGTGCCAGTAGTATCTGGGGCAGAGCCAAGAACACTGAAGCTTTCTTT
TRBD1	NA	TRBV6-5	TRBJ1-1	CASSYDRGGVNTEAFF	TGTGCCAGCAGTTACGACAGGGGAGGGGTGAACACTGAAGCTTTCTTT
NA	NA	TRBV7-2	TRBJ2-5	CASASQRGGETQYF	TGTGCCAGCGCCTCACAGAGGGGCGGGGAGACCCAGTACTTC
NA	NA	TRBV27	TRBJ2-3	CASSLGGPPDTQYF	TGTGCCAGCAGTTTAGGAGGGCCGCCAGATACGCAGTATTTT
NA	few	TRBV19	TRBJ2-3	CASSIDEVTQYF	TGTGCCAGTAGTATAGATGAGGTTACGCAGTATTTT
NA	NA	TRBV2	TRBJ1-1	CASSGVGSTEAFF	TGTGCCAGCAGTGGGGTTGGGAGCACTGAAGCTTTCTTT
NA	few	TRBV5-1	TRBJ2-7	CASSLGLSSYEQYF	TGCGCCAGCAGCCTGGGGCTGTCCTCCTACGAGCAGTACTTC
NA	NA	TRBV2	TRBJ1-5	CASRADGYQPQHF	TGTGCCAGCAGGGCCGATGGGTATCAGCCCCAGCATTTT
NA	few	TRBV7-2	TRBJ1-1	CASSSGGGRNTEAFF	TGTGCCAGCAGTTCGGGAGGAGGTAGGAACACTGAAGCTTTCTTT
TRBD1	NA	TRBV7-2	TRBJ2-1	CASSSTGGDYNEQFF	TGTGCCAGCAGCTCAACAGGGGGCGACTACAATGAGCAGTTCTTC
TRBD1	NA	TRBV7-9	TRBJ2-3	CASSQGQGRTDTQYF	TGTGCCAGCAGCCAGGGACAGGGGCGCACAGATACGCAGTATTTT
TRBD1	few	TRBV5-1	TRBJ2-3	CASRKTGADTQYF	TGCGCCAGCAGAAAGACAGGGGCAGATACGCAGTATTTT
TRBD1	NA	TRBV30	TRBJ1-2	CAWSRTGVNYGYTF	TGTGCCTGGAGTAGGACAGGGGTTAACTATGGCTACACCTTC
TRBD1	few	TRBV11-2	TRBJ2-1	CASSLGQGVGNEQFF	TGTGCCAGCAGCTTAGGCCAGGGGGTCGGCAATGAGCAGTTCTTC
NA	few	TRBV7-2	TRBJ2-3	CASSLDGQRTDTQYF	TGTGCCAGCAGCTTGGACGGACAGAGGACAGATACGCAGTATTTT
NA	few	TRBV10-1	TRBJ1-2	CASSDDRLYGYTF	TGCGCCAGCAGTGATGACAGGCTATATGGCTACACCTTC
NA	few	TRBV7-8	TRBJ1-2	CASSLAAGNYGYTF	TGTGCCAGCAGCTTAGCCGCGGGGAACTATGGCTACACCTTC
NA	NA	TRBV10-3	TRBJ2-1	CAISPENEQFF	TGTGCCATCAGCCCGGAGAATGAGCAGTTCTTC
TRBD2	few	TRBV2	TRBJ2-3	CASSGGSGVTDTQYF	TGTGCCAGCAGTGGGGGTAGCGGGGTCACAGATACGCAGTATTTT
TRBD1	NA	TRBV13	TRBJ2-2	CASSYFTGVSTGELFF	TGTGCCAGCAGTTATTTCACAGGGGTGAGCACCGGGGAGCTGTTTTTT
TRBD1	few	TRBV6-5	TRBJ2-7	CASSSTPGQNSYEQYF	TGTGCCAGCAGTTCGACCCCGGGACAGAACTCCTACGAGCAGTACTTC
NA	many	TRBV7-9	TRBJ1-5	CASSLPTGQPQHF	TGTGCCAGCAGCCTCCCGACAGGTCAGCCCCAGCATTTT
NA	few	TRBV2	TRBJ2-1	CASSGVVGGLGLNEQFF	TGTGCCAGCAGCGGAGTAGTGGGGGGGCTAGGCCTAAATGAGCAGTTCTTC
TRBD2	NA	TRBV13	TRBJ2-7	CASSRQSARLAGSEQYF	TGTGCCAGCAGCCGACAGAGTGCCCGGCTAGCGGGCAGCGAGCAGTACTTC
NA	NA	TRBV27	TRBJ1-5	CASTKDGYSNQPQHF	TGTGCCAGCACCAAAGACGGATATAGCAATCAGCCCCAGCATTTT
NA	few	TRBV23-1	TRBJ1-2	CASSLQANYGYTF	TGCGCCAGCAGTCTTCAGGCTAACTATGGCTACACCTTC
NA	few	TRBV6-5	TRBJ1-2	CASSDPDRNYGYTF	TGTGCCAGCAGTGATCCCGACAGGAACTATGGCTACACCTTC
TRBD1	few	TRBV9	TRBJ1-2	CASSGPGQYSNYGYTF	TGTGCCAGCAGCGGACCGGGACAGTACTCTAACTATGGCTACACCTTC
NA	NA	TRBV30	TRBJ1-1	CAWSAAARTEAFF	TGTGCCTGGAGTGCCGCTGCCCGGACTGAAGCTTTCTTT
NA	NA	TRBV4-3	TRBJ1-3	CASSQERTNSGNTIYF	TGCGCCAGCAGCCAAGAGCGGACAAACTCTGGAAACACCATATATTTT
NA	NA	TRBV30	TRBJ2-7	CAWSLDNAYEQYF	TGTGCCTGGAGTTTGGACAACGCCTACGAGCAGTACTTC